The next 14 T cell receptor beta chains were all read from a single sample in a study of cytomegalovirus exposure and HLA in healthy donors. PCR was performed using 60 Vbeta and 13 Jbeta primers. Sequencing was performed with immunoSEQ multiplex PCR; in TCRdb, only in-frame clones are kept and a portion is missing. The repertoire holds around 210,000 clones, with around 78% as singletons. The source material was PBMCs. The receptor set was obtained from a boy younger than 18 in good health and CMV-seronegative.

The rearrangement joins TRBV19 to TRBJ1-4; D remains ambiguous. CDR3 length: 16 residues. Trimming cost V 6 bases and J 0 bases, with 14 bases left between them. CDR1 and CDR2 from the germline V gene are LNHDA and SQIVND (reference sequence). CDR3 nucleotides: TGTGCCAGTAGGAAGGATTTCGGGGCAACTAATGAAAAACTGTTTTTT. Amino acids: CASRKDFGATNEKLFF.

This clone was seen a handful of times. The chain couples TRBV4-1 to TRBJ1-1; D is possibly TRBD1 (6 bases). This CDR3 spans 14 amino acids. The V end was cut by 8 bases, the J end by 6 bases, with 19 bases between. Germline lookup yields CDR1 MGHRA and CDR2 YSYEKL. CDR3 region: CASLSRGPLAEAFF. The CDR3 DNA follows: TGCGCCAGCCTCAGCAGGGGCCCCCTGGCTGAAGCTTTCTTT.

The chain joins TRBV10-1 to TRBJ2-1; a possible D gene is TRBD2 (6 bases). The CDR3 contains 14 residues. V lost 8 bases to trimming and J lost 1 base, with 12 bases between them. In germline, CDR1 is WNHNN, CDR2 SYGVQD (reference sequence). The CDR3: CASGRSTSYNEQFF. CDR3 in DNA: TGCGCCAGCGGGAGGTCTACGTCCTACAATGAGCAGTTCTTC.

The rearrangement uses TRBV19 and TRBJ1-5; 7 positions agree with TRBD1. Per germline, CDR1 LNHDA and CDR2 SQIVND (reference sequence). This CDR3 spans 14 amino acids. V trimming: 7 bases; J trimming: 6 bases; junction bases outside the gene matches: 9. CDR3 loop: CASTFRGGGQPQHF. The CDR3 coding sequence is TGTGCCAGTACCTTTAGAGGGGGCGGTCAGCCCCAGCATTTT.

CDR3 sequence (DNA): TGTGCCAGCAGCCCCAAGTCCGGACTTCGTACCACGCAGTATTTT. As protein: CASSPKSGLRTTQYF. The chain links TRBV6-5 to TRBJ2-3; tentatively, D is TRBD2 (5 bases). The germline CDR1 and CDR2 sequences are MNHEY and SVGAGI. This CDR3 region has 15 residues. V lost 6 bases, J lost 9 bases, and 22 bases lay in between.

The chain recombines TRBV21-1 with TRBJ2-5; TRBD2 is taken as the D call from the table, unchecked against the DNA. TRBV21-1 is reported as a pseudogene. The CDR3 is 18 residues long. The CDR3 DNA sequence: TGTGCCAGCAGCCCCCTGGGGGAGGCACGGGAGGGCATGAAGACCCAGTACTTC. This codes for CASSPLGEAREGMKTQYF.

This chain joins TRBV15 and TRBJ2-1, with TRBD2 identical over 10 bases. The CDR3 consists of 16 residues. Germline-derived CDR1 and CDR2 are LNHNV and YYDKDF (reference sequence). The V gene end was trimmed by 2 bases and the J gene end by 3 bases; junction bases not matched to a gene: 4. The CDR3 sequence: CATSRILAGGYNEQFF. Here the CDR3 DNA reads TGTGCCACCAGCAGAATTTTAGCGGGGGGCTACAATGAGCAGTTCTTC. Full variable domain (remainder filled in from reference TRBV15 and TRBJ2-1): DAMVIQNPRYQVTQFGKPVTLSCSQTLNHNVMYWYQQKSSQAPKLLFHYYDKDFNNEADTPDNFQSRRPNTSFCFLDIRSPGLGDTAMYLCATSRILAGGYNEQFFGPGTRLTVL.

The chain carries TRBV19 and TRBJ2-7, with 8 nucleotides matching TRBD1. Germline V CDR1 and CDR2: LNHDA, SQIVND (reference sequence). The CDR3 has 15 amino acids. V gave up 3 bases and J gave up 6 bases; unmatched junction bases: 10. The DNA for the CDR3 is TGTGCCAGTAGTATCTCAGGGGGCGTTCAAGTCGAGCAGTACTTC. Translating gives CASSISGGVQVEQYF.

This chain uses TRBV19 with TRBJ2-5, with D perhaps matching TRBD2 (5 bases). The CDR3 is 13 residues long. V was clipped by 2 bases and J by 4 bases, with 8 bases between them. Germline V gene sequence: CDR1 LNHDA, CDR2 SQIVND (reference sequence). The DNA of the CDR3 is TGTGCCAGTAGTATAACTGAGGGAGAGACCCAGTACTTC. Its protein product is CASSITEGETQYF.

V usage is TRBV7-9 and J usage is TRBJ2-1; 8 bases fit TRBD2. Germline V lookup: CDR1 SEHNR, CDR2 FQNEAQ (reference sequence). CDR3 length equals 16 residues. Trimming cost V 7 bases and J 7 bases; bases outside gene matches: 15. CDR3 in amino acids: CASIPKGGRPGNEQFF. The CDR3 coding sequence is TGTGCCAGCATCCCCAAGGGCGGGAGGCCCGGAAATGAGCAGTTCTTC.

The CDR3 protein is CASSQAGSGANVLTF. CDR3 bases: TGCGCCAGCAGCCAAGCCGGCTCTGGGGCCAACGTCCTGACTTTC. The J gene is TRBJ2-6, the V gene TRBV4-1; D gene uncertain. Germline V gene lookup returns CDR1 MGHRA and CDR2 YSYEKL. V lost 1 base, J lost 0 bases, and 4 bases lay in between. This CDR3 is 15 amino acids long.

This rearrangement joins TRBV2 to TRBJ1-5; possibly TRBD1 for D (6 bases). V lost 4 bases and J lost 0, with 10 bases in between. Germline V gene sequence: CDR1 SNHLY, CDR2 FYNNEI. This CDR3 comprises 15 residues. The DNA of the CDR3 is TGTGCCAGCAGTGCAGGGGCAGGTAGCAATCAGCCCCAGCATTTT. Amino acids: CASSAGAGSNQPQHF.

The rearrangement joins TRBV9 to TRBJ2-3; TRBD1 aligns across 8 bases. Germline loops: CDR1 SGDLS, CDR2 YYNGEE. V shed 3 bases and J 4 bases; nucleotides not matched to a gene: 4. This CDR3 is 14 amino acids long. The CDR3 sequence is CASSGTGSPDTQYF. The CDR3 nucleotides are TGTGCCAGCAGCGGGACAGGGTCCCCAGATACGCAGTATTTT. The whole variable domain, remainder taken from reference TRBV9 and TRBJ2-3, is DSGVTQTPKHLITATGQRVTLRCSPRSGDLSVYWYQQSLDQGLQFLIQYYNGEERAKGNILERFSAQQFPDLHSELNLSSLELGDSALYFCASSGTGSPDTQYFGPGTRLTVL.

The genes are TRBV6-1 and TRBJ2-1, with D possibly being TRBD2 (6 bases). The V and J ends lost 3 bases and 14 bases respectively, with 11 bases between them. This CDR3 spans 11 amino acids. Germline V gene data show CDR1 as MNHNS and CDR2 as SASEGT. CDR3 in DNA: TGTGCCAGCAGTGATATGGGCGGGGAGTTCTTC. Translation gives CASSDMGGEFF.